The source of this T cell receptor (beta chain) is a study of vaccination effects on CD4 cells after COVID-19. Sequencing was preceded by expansion of antigen-specific CD4+ T cells with viral peptide pools in the ViraFEST assay. Following a 10-day culture, CD4+ T cells were purified. This individual tested PCR-positive for SARS-CoV-2 infection between March and December 2020. A density of roughly 2 million PBMC per well was used; these cells were cultured with roughly 10 IU/ml IL-2 and around 10 ug/ml peptides. Comment on this clone: Its antigen remains unidentified.

The protocol was immunoSEQ multiplex PCR, while the TCRdb copy is restricted to in-frame clones and leaves out a portion. Among approximately 26,000 clones listed, around 79% were seen once. The receptor comes from a human donor who had a prior SARS-CoV-2 infection. This material consisted of CD4+ T cells from PBMCs cultured with HCoV-NL63 spike peptides, taken before COVID-19 vaccination.

The CDR3 DNA reads TGTGCCAGCAGCTTATCTAGCGGGAGCCCGGCTGAGCAGTTCTTC. Translating gives CASSLSSGSPAEQFF. V usage is TRBV7-2 and J usage is TRBJ2-1, with 10 bases identical to TRBD2. CDR3 length: 15 amino acids. The V segment lost 2 bases and the J segment 9 bases; nucleotides outside the gene matches: 7. Germline V gene sequence: CDR1 SGHTA, CDR2 FQGNSA.